This T cell receptor (beta chain) was sequenced during a study of blood T cell repertoires in COVID-19. Study in general: Samples representing acute and convalescent COVID-19 were sourced from the United States, Italy and Spain.

Measured with immunoSEQ multiplex PCR; TCRdb has only the in-frame clones, and not every one. This table holds approximately 220,000 clones, around 82% found once. Self-reported history from a screening survey and questionnaire set each donor's cohort. The study recruited exposed participants who had met a COVID-19 case within 2 weeks before entry. The CDR3 runs 16 residues. The V end was cut by 1 base, the J end by 0 bases, with 12 bases between. Germline values: CDR1 SGHVS, CDR2 FQNEAQ. The sequenced sample was PBMCs or T cells enriched from blood (not recorded which). The chain combines TRBV7-8 with TRBJ2-5; D may be TRBD2 (5 bases). The receptor's source is a woman between 50 and 59 years old who had been exposed to COVID-19. The CDR3 sequence: CASSLEGGGYQETQYF. The CDR3 nucleotides read TGTGCCAGCAGCTTAGAGGGCGGCGGGTACCAAGAGACCCAGTACTTC.